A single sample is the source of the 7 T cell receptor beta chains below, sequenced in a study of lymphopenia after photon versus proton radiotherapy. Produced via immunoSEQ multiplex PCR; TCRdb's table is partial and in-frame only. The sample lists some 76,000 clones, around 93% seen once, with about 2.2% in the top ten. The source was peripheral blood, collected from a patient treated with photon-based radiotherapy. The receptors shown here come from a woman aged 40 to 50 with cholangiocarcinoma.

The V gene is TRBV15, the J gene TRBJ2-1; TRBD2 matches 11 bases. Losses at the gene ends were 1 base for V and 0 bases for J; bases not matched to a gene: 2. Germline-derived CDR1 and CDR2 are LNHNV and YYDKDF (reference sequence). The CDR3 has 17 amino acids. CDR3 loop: CATSRGTSGPSYNEQFF. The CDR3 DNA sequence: TGTGCCACCAGCAGAGGGACTAGCGGGCCCTCCTACAATGAGCAGTTCTTC.

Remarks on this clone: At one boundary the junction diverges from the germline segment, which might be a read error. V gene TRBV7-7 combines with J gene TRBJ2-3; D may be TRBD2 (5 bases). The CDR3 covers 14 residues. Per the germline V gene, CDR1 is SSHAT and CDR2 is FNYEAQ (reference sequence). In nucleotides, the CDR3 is TGTGCTAGCAGCTTAGCGAGGGGCACAGATACGCAGTATTTT. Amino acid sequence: CASSLARGTDTQYF.

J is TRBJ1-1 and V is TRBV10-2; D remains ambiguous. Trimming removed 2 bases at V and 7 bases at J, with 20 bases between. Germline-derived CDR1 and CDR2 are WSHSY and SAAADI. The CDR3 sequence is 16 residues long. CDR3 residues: CASSEPHRTGYGEAFF. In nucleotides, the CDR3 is TGCGCCAGCAGTGAGCCTCACCGGACCGGGTACGGTGAAGCTTTCTTT.

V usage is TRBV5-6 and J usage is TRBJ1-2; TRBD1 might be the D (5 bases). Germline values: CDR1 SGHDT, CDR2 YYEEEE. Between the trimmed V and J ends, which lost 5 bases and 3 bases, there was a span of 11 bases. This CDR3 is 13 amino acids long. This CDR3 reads CASSLDTYYGYTF. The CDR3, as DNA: TGTGCCAGCAGTCTGGACACCTACTATGGCTACACCTTC.

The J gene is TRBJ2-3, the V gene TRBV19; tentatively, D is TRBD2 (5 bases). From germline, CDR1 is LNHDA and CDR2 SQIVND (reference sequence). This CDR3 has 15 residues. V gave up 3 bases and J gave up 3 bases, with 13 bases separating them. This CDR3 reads CASSISGVNTDTQYF. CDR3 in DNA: TGTGCCAGTAGTATTTCCGGGGTTAATACAGATACGCAGTATTTT.

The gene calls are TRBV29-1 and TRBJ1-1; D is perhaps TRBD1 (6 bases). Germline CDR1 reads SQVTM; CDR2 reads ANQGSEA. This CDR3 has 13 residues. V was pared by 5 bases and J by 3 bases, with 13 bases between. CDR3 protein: CSVRQVFDTEAFF. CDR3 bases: TGCAGCGTTCGACAGGTCTTTGACACTGAAGCTTTCTTT. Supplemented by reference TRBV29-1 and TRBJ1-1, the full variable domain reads SAVISQKPSRDICQRGTSLTIQCQVDSQVTMMFWYRQQPGQSLTLIATANQGSEATYESGFVIDKFPISRPNLTFSTLTVSNMSPEDSSIYLCSVRQVFDTEAFFGQGTRLTVV.

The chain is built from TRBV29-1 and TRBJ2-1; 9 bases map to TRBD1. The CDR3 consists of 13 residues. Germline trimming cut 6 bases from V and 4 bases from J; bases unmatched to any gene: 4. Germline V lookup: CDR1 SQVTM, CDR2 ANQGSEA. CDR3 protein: CSVRTGAYNEQFF. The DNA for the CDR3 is TGCAGCGTGAGGACAGGGGCGTACAATGAGCAGTTCTTC.